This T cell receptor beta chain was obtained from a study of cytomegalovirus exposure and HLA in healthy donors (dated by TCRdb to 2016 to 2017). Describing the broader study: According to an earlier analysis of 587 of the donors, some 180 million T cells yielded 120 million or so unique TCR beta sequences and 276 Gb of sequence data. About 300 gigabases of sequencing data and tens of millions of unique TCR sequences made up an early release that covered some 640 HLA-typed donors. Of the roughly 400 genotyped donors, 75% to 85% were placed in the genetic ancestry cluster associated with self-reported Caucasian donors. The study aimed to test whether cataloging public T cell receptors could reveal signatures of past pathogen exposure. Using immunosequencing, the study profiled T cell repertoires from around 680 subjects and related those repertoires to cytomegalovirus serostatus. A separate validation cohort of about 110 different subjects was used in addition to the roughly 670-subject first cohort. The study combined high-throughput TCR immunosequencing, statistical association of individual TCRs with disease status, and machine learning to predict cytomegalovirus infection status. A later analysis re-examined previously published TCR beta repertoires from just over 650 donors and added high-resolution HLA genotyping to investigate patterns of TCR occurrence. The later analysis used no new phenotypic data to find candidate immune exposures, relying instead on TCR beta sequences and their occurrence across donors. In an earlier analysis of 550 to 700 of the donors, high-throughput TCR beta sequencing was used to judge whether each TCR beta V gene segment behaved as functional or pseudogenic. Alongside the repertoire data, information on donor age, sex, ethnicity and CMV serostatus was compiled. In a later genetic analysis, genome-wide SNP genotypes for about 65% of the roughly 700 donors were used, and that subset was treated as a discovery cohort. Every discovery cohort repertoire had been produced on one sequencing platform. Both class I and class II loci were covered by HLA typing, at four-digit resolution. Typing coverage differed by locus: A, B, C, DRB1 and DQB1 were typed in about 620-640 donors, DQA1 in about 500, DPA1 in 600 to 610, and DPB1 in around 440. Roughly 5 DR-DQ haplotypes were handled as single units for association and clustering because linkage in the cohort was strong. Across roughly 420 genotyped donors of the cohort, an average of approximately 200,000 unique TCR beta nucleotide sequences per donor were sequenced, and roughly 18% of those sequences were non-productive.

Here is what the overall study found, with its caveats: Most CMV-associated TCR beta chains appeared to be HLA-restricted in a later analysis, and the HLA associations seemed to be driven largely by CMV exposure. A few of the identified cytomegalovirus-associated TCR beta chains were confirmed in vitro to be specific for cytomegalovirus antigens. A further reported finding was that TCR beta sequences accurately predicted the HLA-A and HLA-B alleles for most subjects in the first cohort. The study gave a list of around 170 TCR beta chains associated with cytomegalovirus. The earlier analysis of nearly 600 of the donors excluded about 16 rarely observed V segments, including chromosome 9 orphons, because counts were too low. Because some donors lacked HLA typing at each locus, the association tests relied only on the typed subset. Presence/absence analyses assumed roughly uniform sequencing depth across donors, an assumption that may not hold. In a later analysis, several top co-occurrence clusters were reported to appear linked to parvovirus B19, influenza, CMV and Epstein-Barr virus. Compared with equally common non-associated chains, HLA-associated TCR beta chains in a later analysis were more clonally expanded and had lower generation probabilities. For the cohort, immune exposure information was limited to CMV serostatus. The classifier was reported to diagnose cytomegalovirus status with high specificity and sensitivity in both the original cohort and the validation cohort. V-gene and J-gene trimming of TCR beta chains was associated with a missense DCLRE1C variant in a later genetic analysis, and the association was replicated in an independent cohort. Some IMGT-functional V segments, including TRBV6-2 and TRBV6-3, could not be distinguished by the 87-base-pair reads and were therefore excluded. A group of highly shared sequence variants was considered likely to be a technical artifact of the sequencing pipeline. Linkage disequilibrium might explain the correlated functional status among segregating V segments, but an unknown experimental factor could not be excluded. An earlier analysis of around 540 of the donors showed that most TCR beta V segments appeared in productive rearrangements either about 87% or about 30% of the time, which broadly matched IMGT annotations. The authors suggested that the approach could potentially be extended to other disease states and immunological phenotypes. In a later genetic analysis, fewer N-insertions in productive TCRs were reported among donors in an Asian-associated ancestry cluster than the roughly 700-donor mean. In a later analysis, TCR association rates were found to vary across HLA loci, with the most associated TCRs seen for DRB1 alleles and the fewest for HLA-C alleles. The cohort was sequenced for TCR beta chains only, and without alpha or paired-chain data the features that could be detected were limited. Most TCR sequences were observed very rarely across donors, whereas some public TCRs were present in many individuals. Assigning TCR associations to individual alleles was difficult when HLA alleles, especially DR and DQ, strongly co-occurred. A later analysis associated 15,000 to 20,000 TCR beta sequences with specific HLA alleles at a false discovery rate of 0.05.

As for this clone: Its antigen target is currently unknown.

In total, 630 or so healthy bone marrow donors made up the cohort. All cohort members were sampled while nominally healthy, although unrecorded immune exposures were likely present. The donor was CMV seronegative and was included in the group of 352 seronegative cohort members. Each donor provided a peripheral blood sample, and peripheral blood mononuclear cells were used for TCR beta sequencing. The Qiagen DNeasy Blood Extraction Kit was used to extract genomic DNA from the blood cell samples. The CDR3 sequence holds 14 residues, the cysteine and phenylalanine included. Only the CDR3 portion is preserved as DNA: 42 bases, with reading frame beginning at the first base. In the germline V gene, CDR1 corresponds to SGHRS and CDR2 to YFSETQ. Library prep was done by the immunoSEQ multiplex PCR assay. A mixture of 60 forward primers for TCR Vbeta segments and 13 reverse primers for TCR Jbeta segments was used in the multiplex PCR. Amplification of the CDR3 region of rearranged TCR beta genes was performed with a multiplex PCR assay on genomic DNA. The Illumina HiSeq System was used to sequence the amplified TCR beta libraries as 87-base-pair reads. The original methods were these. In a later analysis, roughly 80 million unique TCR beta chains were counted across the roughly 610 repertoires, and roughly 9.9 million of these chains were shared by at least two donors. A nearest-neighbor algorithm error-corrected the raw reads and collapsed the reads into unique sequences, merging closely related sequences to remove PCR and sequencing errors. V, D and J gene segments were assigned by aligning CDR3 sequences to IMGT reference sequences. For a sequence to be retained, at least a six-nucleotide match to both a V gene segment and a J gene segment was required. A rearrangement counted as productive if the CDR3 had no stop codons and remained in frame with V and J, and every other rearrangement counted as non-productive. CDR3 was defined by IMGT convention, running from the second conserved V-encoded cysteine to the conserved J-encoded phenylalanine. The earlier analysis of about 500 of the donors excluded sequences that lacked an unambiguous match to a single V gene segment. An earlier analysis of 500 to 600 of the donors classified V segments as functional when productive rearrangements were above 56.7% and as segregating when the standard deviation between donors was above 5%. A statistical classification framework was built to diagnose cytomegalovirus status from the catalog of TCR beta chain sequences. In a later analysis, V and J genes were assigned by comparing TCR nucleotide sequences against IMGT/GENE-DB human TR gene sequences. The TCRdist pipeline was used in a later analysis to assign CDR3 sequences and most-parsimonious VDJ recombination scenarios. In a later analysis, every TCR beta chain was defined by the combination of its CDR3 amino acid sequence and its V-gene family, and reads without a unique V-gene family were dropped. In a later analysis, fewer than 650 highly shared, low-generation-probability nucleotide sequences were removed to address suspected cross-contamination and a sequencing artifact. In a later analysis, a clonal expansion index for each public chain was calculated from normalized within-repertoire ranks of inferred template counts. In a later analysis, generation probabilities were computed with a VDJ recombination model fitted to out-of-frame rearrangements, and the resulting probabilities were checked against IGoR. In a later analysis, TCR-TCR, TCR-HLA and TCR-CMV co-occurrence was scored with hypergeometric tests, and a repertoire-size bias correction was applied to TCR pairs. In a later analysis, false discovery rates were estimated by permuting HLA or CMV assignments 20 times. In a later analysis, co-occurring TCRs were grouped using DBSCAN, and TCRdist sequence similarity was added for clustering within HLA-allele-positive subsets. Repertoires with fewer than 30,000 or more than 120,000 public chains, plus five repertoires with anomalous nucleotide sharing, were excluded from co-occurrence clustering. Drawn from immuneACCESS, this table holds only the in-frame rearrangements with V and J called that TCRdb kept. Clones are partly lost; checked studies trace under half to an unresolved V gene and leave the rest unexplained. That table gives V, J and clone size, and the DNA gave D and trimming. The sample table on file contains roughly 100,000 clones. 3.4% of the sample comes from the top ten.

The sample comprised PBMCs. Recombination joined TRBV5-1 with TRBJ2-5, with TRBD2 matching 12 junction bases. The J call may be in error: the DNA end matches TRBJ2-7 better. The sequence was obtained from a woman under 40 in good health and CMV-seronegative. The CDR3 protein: CASSSSGGAYEQYF. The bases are TGCGCCAGCAGTTCTAGCGGGGGGGCCTACGAGCAGTACTTC.